A selection of T cell receptor beta chains follows, all from one sample in a study of blood T cell repertoires in COVID-19. Assay: immunoSEQ multiplex PCR; the TCRdb copy retains only in-frame clones and omits some. The sample includes about 26,000 clones, approximately 84% of them seen just once. Sequencing was performed on peripheral blood. The receptors come from a middle-aged man with active or convalescent COVID-19. CDR3s include the opening cysteine and the closing phenylalanine or tryptophan. Fields, in order: D gene, V gene, clone size, J gene, CDR3 DNA, CDR3 protein. The D gene is left open where the match is weak. Rows give clone size only sometimes, using once, few, many, or a class for an expanded clone.

d_call: NA
v_call: TRBV14
clone_size: once
j_call: TRBJ2-2
cdr3_nt: TGTGCCAGCAGCCAAGAGACAGGCTCCAACGGGGAGCTGTTTTTT
cdr3_aa: CASSQETGSNGELFF

d_call: TRBD1
v_call: TRBV5-1
clone_size: NA
j_call: TRBJ1-5
cdr3_nt: TGCGCCAGCAGCTTTGTCAGGGGGGAGCGCAATCAGCCCCAGCATTTT
cdr3_aa: CASSFVRGERNQPQHF

d_call: NA
v_call: TRBV30
clone_size: NA
j_call: TRBJ2-5
cdr3_nt: TGTGCCTGGAGTGTACCCGGGTCACAAGAGACCCAGTACTTC
cdr3_aa: CAWSVPGSQETQYF

d_call: TRBD2
v_call: TRBV29-1
clone_size: few
j_call: TRBJ2-3
cdr3_nt: TGCAGCGTTGAAGCACCCTGGGCTAGCGGGGGGACCCCAGATACGCAGTATTTT
cdr3_aa: CSVEAPWASGGTPDTQYF

d_call: TRBD1
v_call: TRBV12-3/TRBV12-4
clone_size: NA
j_call: TRBJ1-2
cdr3_nt: TGTGCCAGCAGTAACGACAGGGGTGGTGGCTACACCTTC
cdr3_aa: CASSNDRGGGYTF

d_call: TRBD1
v_call: TRBV7-2
clone_size: few
j_call: TRBJ1-6
cdr3_nt: TGTGCCAGCAGGACAGGGACCTATAATTCACCCCTCCACTTT
cdr3_aa: CASRTGTYNSPLHF

d_call: NA
v_call: TRBV7-9
clone_size: NA
j_call: TRBJ1-1
cdr3_nt: TGTGCCAGCAGCTTATCCCAGGGGATGAACACTGAAGCTTTCTTT
cdr3_aa: CASSLSQGMNTEAFF

d_call: TRBD1
v_call: TRBV18
clone_size: once
j_call: TRBJ1-2
cdr3_nt: TGTGCCAGCTCACCACGACAGGGGAGCTATGGCTACACCTTC
cdr3_aa: CASSPRQGSYGYTF

d_call: NA
v_call: TRBV9
clone_size: NA
j_call: TRBJ1-1
cdr3_nt: TGTGCCAGCAGCGTAGAGGGTAGGGGCGCTGAAGCTTTCTTT
cdr3_aa: CASSVEGRGAEAFF

d_call: TRBD2
v_call: TRBV3-1/TRBV3-2
clone_size: NA
j_call: TRBJ2-1
cdr3_nt: TGTGCCAGCAGCCCGAGACTAGCGGGGGCTACCTACAATGAGCAGTTCTTC
cdr3_aa: CASSPRLAGATYNEQFF

d_call: NA
v_call: TRBV28
clone_size: NA
j_call: TRBJ1-2
cdr3_nt: TGTGCCAGCAGTTTCCAGGGGTCGGGTCAGGGAGACTATGGCTACACCTTC
cdr3_aa: CASSFQGSGQGDYGYTF

d_call: NA
v_call: TRBV7-3
clone_size: NA
j_call: TRBJ1-2
cdr3_nt: TGTGCCAGCAGCATGGACAGCAACTATGGCTACACCTTC
cdr3_aa: CASSMDSNYGYTF

d_call: NA
v_call: TRBV12-3/TRBV12-4
clone_size: NA
j_call: TRBJ1-4
cdr3_nt: TGTGCCACCGGGGATAATGAAAAACTGTTTTTT
cdr3_aa: CATGDNEKLFF

d_call: NA
v_call: TRBV5-1
clone_size: NA
j_call: TRBJ1-5
cdr3_nt: TGCGCCAGCAGCCCGCAGGGAATCGAGCAGCCCCAGCATTTT
cdr3_aa: CASSPQGIEQPQHF

d_call: NA
v_call: TRBV27
clone_size: few
j_call: TRBJ2-5
cdr3_nt: TGTGCCAGCACGACAGGACGGCAAGAGACCCAGTACTTC
cdr3_aa: CASTTGRQETQYF

d_call: NA
v_call: TRBV12-1
clone_size: NA
j_call: TRBJ2-3
cdr3_nt: TGTGCCAGCAACCGTGAGCCCTTGACAGTTTCGGTAGATACGCAGTATTTT
cdr3_aa: CASNREPLTVSVDTQYF

d_call: TRBD1
v_call: TRBV19
clone_size: NA
j_call: TRBJ1-5
cdr3_nt: TGTGCCAGCCGACAGGGCGAGCAGCCCCAGCATTTT
cdr3_aa: CASRQGEQPQHF